This TCR beta chain was captured by sequencing in a study of Ad26.COV2.S vaccination and SARS-CoV-2 variants. Findings and caveats of the study: People who got the vaccine or the placebo had similar non-spike TCR breadth.

Noted treatment: some 20 received Ad26.COV2.S at low or high dose, single or two shots; roughly 5 received placebo; per-sample allocation not given. Day 63 after the first injection of vaccine or placebo was the sampling time. Boston supplied an adult donor aged 18-55 years. Ad26 vector vaccine expressed Wuhan-strain SARS-CoV-2 spike. The CDR3 has 14 residues. CDR1 SGHTA and CDR2 FQGNSA come from the germline V gene. V was clipped by 5 bases and J by 5 bases, with 13 bases between them. Assay: immunoSEQ multiplex PCR; the TCRdb copy retains only in-frame clones and omits some. The sample lists more than 400,000 clones; approximately 90% were seen once. This clone showed up just once. Its antigen is as yet unknown.

The receptor's source is a person aged 18-60 years who received the Ad26.COV2.S COVID-19 vaccine or a placebo. This chain links TRBV7-2 with TRBJ1-5; tentatively, D is TRBD1 (5 bases). The material was peripheral blood, obtained in a trial of Ad26.COV2.S vaccine versus placebo. The CDR3 protein is CASSPTSGDQPQHF. The CDR3 nucleotides read TGTGCCAGCAGCCCGACCTCGGGGGATCAGCCCCAGCATTTT.